The sequence of this T cell receptor (beta chain) was determined in a study of CD8+ T cells in alopecia areata. Study findings and constraints: Researchers report lesional scalp, most notably alopecia totalis/universalis, outstripped normal scalp in clonality.

As for this clone: Its antigen is not known.

Germline values: CDR1 SGDLS, CDR2 YYNGEE. The CDR3 has 15 residues. V was pared by 4 bases and J by 2 bases, with 15 bases between. Peripheral blood, together with lesional scalp punch biopsies, was collected from alopecia areata patients. Investigators isolated RNA and reverse transcribed it into cDNA to act as the sequencing template. The protocol was immunoSEQ multiplex PCR, while the TCRdb copy is restricted to in-frame clones and leaves out a portion. Seen here are 200,000 to 250,000 clones, around 62% observed once, and the top ten hold 0.45%. Specimen: CD4+ T cells sorted from blood, collected at week 0. This chain joins TRBV9 and TRBJ1-2; no firm D call. The sequence was obtained from a human donor with alopecia areata. CDR3 nucleotides: TGTGCCAGCAGCCCCCTCGACGGGAGGAACTATGGCTACACCTTC. Encoded protein: CASSPLDGRNYGYTF.